This TCR beta chain was obtained from a study of T cells in Graves' hyperthyroidism and ophthalmopathy. V was cut by 7 bases and J by 1 base, with 13 bases left in between. CDR3 length: 14 amino acids. Germline V lookup: CDR1 MGHRA, CDR2 YSYEKL. This clonotype has only a few counts. No antigen is known for it. RNA transcripts yielded amplified TCR beta CDR3 regions. The HTBI primer set was used in a first-round RT-PCR of the TCR CDR3. TCRdb itself ran the multiplex PCR reads through MiXCR, one entry per CDR3 protein. The sample contains hundreds of thousands of distinct CDR3 sequences, around 21% of which appear only once. Based on clinical symptoms, serum thyroxine and TRAb, thyroid ultrasound and orbital computed tomography, diagnoses were reached. Whole-study findings and limits: In the analysis, a 13 V-J model separated ophthalmopathy from stable hyperthyroidism.

This clonotype was obtained from a man aged 25 to 40 with Graves' ophthalmopathy. Sequenced: blood. The V and J genes are TRBV4-1 and TRBJ1-1; D is perhaps TRBD1 (6 bases). The CDR3 bases are TGCGCCAGCACCATCTTAGGGGGGAACACTGAAGCTTTCTTT. It is translated as CASTILGGNTEAFF.